A single sample gave rise to the 2 T cell receptor beta chains below, sequenced in a study of T cell responses to AZD1222 COVID-19 vaccine. The table came from immunoSEQ multiplex PCR; TCRdb's copy has only in-frame clones and leaves some out. This table holds 150,000 or so clones, 85% to 95% found once. The source was peripheral blood, collected 28 days after the second AZD1222 dose. The receptors come from an adult who received the AZD1222 COVID-19 vaccine.

The chain combines TRBV5-4 with TRBJ1-2; D perhaps matches TRBD1 (5 bases). Germline CDR1 reads SGHNT; CDR2 reads YYREEE (reference sequence). Trimming took 6 bases from V and 7 from J, leaving 19 bases between them. CDR3 length equals 14 residues. The CDR3 DNA sequence: TGTGCCAGCAAATCCCGTACTGACAGAGGTGGCTACACCTTC. This codes for CASKSRTDRGGYTF.

The chain has TRBV7-3 and TRBJ2-7; 10 positions agree with TRBD1. Trimming at V came to 5 bases and at J to 2 bases, leaving 6 bases not matched to a gene. Germline CDR1 is SGHTA and CDR2 is FQGTGA. This CDR3 has 15 residues. CDR3 bases: TGTGCCAGCAGCCCAGGGACAGGGGCGGCCTACGAGCAGTACTTC. Protein: CASSPGTGAAYEQYF.